This TCR beta chain originates from a study of T cells in Graves' hyperthyroidism and ophthalmopathy. About the study: At the time of initial diagnosis and before any treatment, peripheral blood was collected. Findings of the study overall: Model-based prediction identified ophthalmopathy a median about 7 months prior to its onset. From stable hyperthyroidism, ophthalmopathy was set apart by a 13 V-J model.

What was amplified from RNA transcripts were TCR beta CDR3 regions. TCR CDR3 underwent first-round RT-PCR with the HTBI primer set. TCRdb used MiXCR to reprocess the multiplex PCR reads, holding one entry per CDR3 protein. This table holds a few hundred thousand distinct CDR3 sequences, around 17% found once. The diagnostic basis comprised clinical symptoms, serum thyroxine and TRAb, thyroid ultrasound and orbital computed tomography. In this sample, this clonotype turned up many times. Antigen unknown. The sequence was collected from a middle-aged man with Graves' hyperthyroidism. The sample consisted of blood.

In DNA, the CDR3 is TGTGCCAGCAGCTTACCCGTGGGGGGGCCCTACAATGAGCAGTTCTTC. Its translation is CASSLPVGGPYNEQFF. V is TRBV11-2 and J is TRBJ2-1, with D possibly matching TRBD2 (7 bases). The CDR3 is made up of 16 amino acids. Deletions cut 2 bases from V and 2 bases from J, with 13 bases between. Germline-derived CDR1 and CDR2 are SGHAT and FQNNGV.